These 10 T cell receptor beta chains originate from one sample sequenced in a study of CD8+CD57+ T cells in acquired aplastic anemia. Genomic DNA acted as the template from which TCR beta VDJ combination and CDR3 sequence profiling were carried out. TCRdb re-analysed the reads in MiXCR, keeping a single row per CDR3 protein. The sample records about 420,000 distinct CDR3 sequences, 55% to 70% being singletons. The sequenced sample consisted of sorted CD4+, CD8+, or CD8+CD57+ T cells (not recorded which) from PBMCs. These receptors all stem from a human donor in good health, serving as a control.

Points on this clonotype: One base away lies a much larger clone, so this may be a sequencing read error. The CDR3 DNA sequence: TGTGCCAGCAGTACAAGGGGGAGCCTCACAGATACGCAGTATTTT. Residues: CASSTRGSLTDTQYF. This sequence joins TRBV6-1 and TRBJ2-3, with a weak D call TRBD1 (6 bases). The ends were cut back, 5 bases at V and 2 bases at J, with 14 bases in the middle. CDR1 and CDR2 (germline): MNHNS, SASEGT. The CDR3 runs to 15 residues.

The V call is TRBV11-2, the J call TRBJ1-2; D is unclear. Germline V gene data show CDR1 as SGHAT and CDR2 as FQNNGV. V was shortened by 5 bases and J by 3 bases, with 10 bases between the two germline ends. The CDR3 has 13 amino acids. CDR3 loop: CASSQDLDYGYTF. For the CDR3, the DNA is TGTGCCAGCAGCCAAGATCTGGACTATGGCTACACCTTC.

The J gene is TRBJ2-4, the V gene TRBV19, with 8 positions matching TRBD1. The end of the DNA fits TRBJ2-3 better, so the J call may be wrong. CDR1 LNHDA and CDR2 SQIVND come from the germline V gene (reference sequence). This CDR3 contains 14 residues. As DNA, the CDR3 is TGTGCCAGTAGCATGGACAGGGCCCAGCCCCTGCAGTATTTT. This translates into CASSMDRAQPLQYF.

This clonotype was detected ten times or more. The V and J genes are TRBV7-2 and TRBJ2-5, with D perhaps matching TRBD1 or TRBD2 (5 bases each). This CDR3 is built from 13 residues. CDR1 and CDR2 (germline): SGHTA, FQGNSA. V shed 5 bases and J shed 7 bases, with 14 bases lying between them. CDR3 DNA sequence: TGTGCCAGCAGCCTTAGCTGTGGGGGGACCCAGTACTTC. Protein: CASSLSCGGTQYF.

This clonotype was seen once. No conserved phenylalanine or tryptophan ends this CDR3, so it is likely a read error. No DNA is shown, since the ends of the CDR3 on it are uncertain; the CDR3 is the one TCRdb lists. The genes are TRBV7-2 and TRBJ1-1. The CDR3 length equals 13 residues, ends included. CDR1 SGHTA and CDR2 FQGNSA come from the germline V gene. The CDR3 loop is CASSSERGTTGVL.

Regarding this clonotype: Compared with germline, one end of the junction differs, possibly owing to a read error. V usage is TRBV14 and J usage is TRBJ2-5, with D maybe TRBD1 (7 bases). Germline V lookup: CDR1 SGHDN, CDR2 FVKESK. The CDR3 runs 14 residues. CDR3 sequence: CASSLGGWEEYFDF. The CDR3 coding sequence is TGTGCCAGCAGCCTAGGGGGCTGGGAGGAGTACTTCGACTTC.

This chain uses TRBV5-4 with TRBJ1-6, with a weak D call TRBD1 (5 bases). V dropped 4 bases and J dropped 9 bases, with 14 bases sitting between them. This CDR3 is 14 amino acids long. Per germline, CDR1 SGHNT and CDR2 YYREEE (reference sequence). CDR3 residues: CASSEDRGISPLHF. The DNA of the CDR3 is TGTGCCAGCAGCGAAGATAGGGGAATTTCACCCCTCCACTTT.

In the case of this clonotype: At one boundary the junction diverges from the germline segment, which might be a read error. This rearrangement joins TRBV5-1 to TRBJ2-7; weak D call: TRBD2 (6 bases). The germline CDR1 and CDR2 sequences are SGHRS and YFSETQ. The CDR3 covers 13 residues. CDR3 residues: CASCPAGSNKQYF. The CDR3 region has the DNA TGTGCCAGCTGTCCCGCGGGGTCTAATAAGCAGTACTTC.

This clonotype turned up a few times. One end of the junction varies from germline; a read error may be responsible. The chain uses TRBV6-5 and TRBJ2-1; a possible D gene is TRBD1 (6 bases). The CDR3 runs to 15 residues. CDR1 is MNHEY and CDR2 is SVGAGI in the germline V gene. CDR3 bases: TGTGCCAGCAGTTCGTCATCAGGGGTTTACAATGGGCAGTTCTTC. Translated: CASSSSSGVYNGQFF.

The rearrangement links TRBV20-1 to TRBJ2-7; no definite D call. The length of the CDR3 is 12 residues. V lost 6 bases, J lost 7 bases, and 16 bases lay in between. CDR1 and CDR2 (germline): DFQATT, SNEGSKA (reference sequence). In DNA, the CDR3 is TGCAGTGCGATTAGTTATAGCAATGAGCAGTACTTC. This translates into CSAISYSNEQYF.